A selection of T cell receptor beta chains follows, all from one sample in a study of shared clonotypes between healthy human individuals. Profiling relied on immunoSEQ multiplex PCR, and the TCRdb table lists in-frame clones only, not all of them. The data hold roughly 2.4 million clones, with approximately 94% observed a single time. The sample comprised naive CD4+ T cells sorted from blood. Receptors were obtained from a man between 18 and 29 years old in good health. Both conserved end residues are part of each CDR3. A D gene is named only where the DNA matches it firmly. Some rows have no size entry. The others give once, few or many, or a class for an expanded clone.

>TRBV21-1|NA|NA|TRBJ2-1
TGTGCCAGCAGCAAGGGCTACGGGCCGGGAGGGGACAATGAGCAGTTCTTC
CASSKGYGPGGDNEQFF
>TRBV30|TRBD1|NA|TRBJ2-7
TGTGCCTGGACCCGGGACAGGGGATACGAGCAGTACTTC
CAWTRDRGYEQYF
>TRBV11-2|NA|NA|TRBJ1-5
TGTGCCAGCAGCTTAACCAGAAAGAAAGGGTTGGTGGAGCCCCAGCATTTT
CASSLTRKKGLVEPQHF
>TRBV4-1|TRBD1|NA|TRBJ1-3
TGCGCCAGCAGCCAAGGGACCCTAGGACAGGGTGGGGGAAACACCATATATTTT
CASSQGTLGQGGGNTIYF
>TRBV7-2|NA|NA|TRBJ2-5
TGTGCCAGCAGCTTAAGGGGGGCCGGAGAGACCCAGTACTTC
CASSLRGAGETQYF
>TRBV5-1|TRBD2|NA|TRBJ2-5
TGCGCCAGCAGCTTAAGCCTGGGTACTAGCGGGGAGACCCAGTACTTC
CASSLSLGTSGETQYF
>TRBV5-4|NA|NA|TRBJ2-3
TGTGCCAGCAGCTTGGACACAGATACGCAGTATTTT
CASSLDTDTQYF
>TRBV5-4|NA|NA|TRBJ2-5
TGTGCCAGCAGCTTGGATAAGGGATCCCTCCAAGAGACCCAGTACTTC
CASSLDKGSLQETQYF
>TRBV5-1|NA|NA|TRBJ2-6
TGCGCCAGCAGCTTGTCAACCGCTGGGGCCAACGTCCTGACTTTC
CASSLSTAGANVLTF
>TRBV30|NA|NA|TRBJ1-2
TGTGCCTGGAGTGTTCTGGGGGAAAGCTATGGCTACACCTTC
CAWSVLGESYGYTF
>TRBV11-2|TRBD2|once|TRBJ2-1
TGTGCCAGCAGCCTCAGTAGCGGGAGTGGGGGGAATGAGCAGTTCTTC
CASSLSSGSGGNEQFF
>TRBV10-3|NA|NA|TRBJ1-6
TGTGCCATCAGTGAGCAGGCACAGCAATATAATTCACCCCTCCACTTT
CAISEQAQQYNSPLHF
>TRBV19|NA|once|TRBJ1-5
TGTGCCACAGGATGGAACCGGGACGGCAATCAGCCCCAGCATTTT
CATGWNRDGNQPQHF
>TRBV29-1|NA|NA|TRBJ2-2
TGCAGCGTTACAGTTCTCAGGGCCACCGGGGAGCTGTTTTTT
CSVTVLRATGELFF
>TRBV10-2|TRBD1|NA|TRBJ2-7
TGCGCCAGCTCCGTGACAGGGGGAAACGAGCAGTACTTC
CASSVTGGNEQYF
>TRBV5-1|TRBD2|NA|TRBJ2-5
TGCGCCAGCAGCCTCCTAGCGGGAGAGGGGACCCAGTACTTC
CASSLLAGEGTQYF
>TRBV6-5|NA|NA|TRBJ2-2
TGTGCCAGCACCCGACCCGGGTCCACCGGGGAGCTGTTTTTT
CASTRPGSTGELFF
>TRBV6-6|NA|NA|TRBJ2-7
TGTGCCAGCAGCCCAGGGTCTTTCTCGGGCGAGCAGTACTTC
CASSPGSFSGEQYF
>TRBV5-6|TRBD1|NA|TRBJ1-2
TGTGCCAGCAGCTTGGCACAGGGGAGTGGCTACACCTTC
CASSLAQGSGYTF
>TRBV19|TRBD2|NA|TRBJ2-1
TGTGCCAGTAGTACGGGACTAGCGGGAGCAAAGATTTATGAGCAGTTCTTC
CASSTGLAGAKIYEQFF
>TRBV18|NA|NA|TRBJ2-5
TGTGCCAGCTCACCAGGGGTAAGGGAGACCCAGTACTTC
CASSPGVRETQYF
>TRBV18|TRBD1|NA|TRBJ1-1
TGTGCCAGCTCACCGGGACAGGTGATCCCTGAAGCTTTCTTT
CASSPGQVIPEAFF
>TRBV5-1|NA|NA|TRBJ1-1
TGCGCCAGCAGCTTTGATCTGAACACTGAAGCTTTCTTT
CASSFDLNTEAFF
>TRBV4-1|NA|few|TRBJ2-7
TGCGCCAGCAGCCTCCACCCCCGCCCAGCGGCTACCGAGCAGTACTTC
CASSLHPRPAATEQYF
>TRBV2|NA|NA|TRBJ2-7
TGTGCCAGCAGTGAGACGTACTCCTACGAGCAGTACTTC
CASSETYSYEQYF
>TRBV4-2|NA|NA|TRBJ2-2
TGTGCCAGCAGCCAAGATGTGACAGGAAAGACCGGGGAGCTGTTTTTT
CASSQDVTGKTGELFF
>TRBV15|NA|once|TRBJ2-2
TGTGCCACCAGCAGAAAAGGGACGGCGAACACCGGGGAGCTGTTTTTT
CATSRKGTANTGELFF
>TRBV5-1|NA|NA|TRBJ2-1
TGCGCCAGCAGCCCCGGGGGCGGGACCTACAATGAGCAGTTCTTC
CASSPGGGTYNEQFF
>TRBV6-1|NA|NA|TRBJ2-5
TGTGCCAGCACCTCGAGTGTCGGGGGCCCGGAGACCCAGTACTTC
CASTSSVGGPETQYF
>TRBV5-1|TRBD2|NA|TRBJ2-1
TGCGCCAGCAGCTACTGGACTAGCGGAGTCAATGAGCAGTTCTTC
CASSYWTSGVNEQFF
>TRBV7-8|NA|NA|TRBJ1-2
TGTGCCAGCAGCTTAGCTGCGGGTACCTATGGCTACACCTTC
CASSLAAGTYGYTF
>TRBV5-1|TRBD2|NA|TRBJ2-5
TGCGCCAGCAGCTCTCTAGCGGGCCCAATGGAGGAGACCCAGTACTTC
CASSSLAGPMEETQYF
>TRBV7-2|TRBD2|NA|TRBJ2-3
TGTGCCAGCAGTTCCCGGACTAGCGGGGGTGATACGCAGTATTTT
CASSSRTSGGDTQYF
>TRBV19|NA|NA|TRBJ2-4
TGTGCCAGTAGTATCAGTGACCGGGTTGCCAAAAACATTCAGTACTTC
CASSISDRVAKNIQYF
>TRBV6-1|NA|NA|TRBJ2-3
TGTGCCAGCAGACAGGGGAGGGCAGATACGCAGTATTTT
CASRQGRADTQYF
>TRBV30|NA|NA|TRBJ1-1
TGTGCCTCGGGACAAACGAACACTGAAGCTTTCTTT
CASGQTNTEAFF